The clone carrying this T cell receptor (beta chain) showed up many times. Its antigen remains unknown. The record originates from a study of CD8 T cells in ankylosing spondylitis. Study results and limitations: A TCR beta motif of fewer than ten highly homologous variants appeared characteristic of ankylosing spondylitis blood. Disease-linked clones reportedly showed significant enrichment in matched ankylosing spondylitis synovial fluid.

The CDR3 runs to 13 residues. Trimming cost V 7 bases and J 6 bases, with 14 bases left between them. 5'-RACE, quantitative and with molecular barcodes, yielded the TCR beta libraries. TCRdb re-analysed the 5' RACE reads in MiXCR, keeping a single row per CDR3 protein. This sample has over 25,000 distinct CDR3 sequences, with about 14% found just once. The sequence derives from a male donor with ankylosing spondylitis or in good health (not recorded which). The chain recombines TRBV12-3 or TRBV12-4 with TRBJ2-3; a weak D match, TRBD1 (5 bases). Sequences were obtained from blood. Here the CDR3 DNA reads TGTGCCAGCACCTTCCTCGCAGGGGATACGCAGTATTTT. Translating gives CASTFLAGDTQYF.